This TCR beta chain was identified during a study of T-cell memory formation after mild COVID-19. Study background: Largely, the TCR clusters proved donor specific. Study conclusions and caveats: Some SARS-CoV-2-responding clones were already detected in memory before infection. CD8+ contracting clones occupied EMRA, while CD4+ ones occupied mainly CM and EM.

Amplification by 5'RACE using constant-segment primers produced TCR alpha and TCR beta cDNA libraries that carried sample barcodes and UMIs. TCRdb independently ran MiXCR on the 5' RACE reads; one entry per CDR3 protein. The table includes about 560,000 distinct CDR3 sequences, 20% to 25% detected once. The germline V and J ends were trimmed by 4 bases and 5 bases, with 18 bases remaining between them. In germline, CDR1 is SGHRS, CDR2 YFSETQ. The CDR3 loop spans 15 amino acids. In the case of this clonotype: Its antigen is not identified.

What was sequenced was PBMCs or a T cell subset sorted from them (not recorded which). This TCR was sampled from an adult woman who had mild COVID-19 (a few samples of this study predate the infection). Cell type and time point are not known. The rearrangement uses TRBV5-1 and TRBJ1-2; D is perhaps TRBD1 (6 bases). CDR3 amino acids: CASSQDKTGLYGYTF. The CDR3 DNA is TGCGCCAGCAGCCAGGATAAGACAGGACTGTATGGCTACACCTTC. The full variable domain, completed using reference TRBV5-1 and TRBJ1-2, is KAGVTQTPRYLIKTRGQQVTLSCSPISGHRSVSWYQQTPGQGLQFLFEYFSETQRNKGNFPGRFSGRQFSNSRSEMNVSTLELGDSALYLCASSQDKTGLYGYTFGSGTRLTVV.